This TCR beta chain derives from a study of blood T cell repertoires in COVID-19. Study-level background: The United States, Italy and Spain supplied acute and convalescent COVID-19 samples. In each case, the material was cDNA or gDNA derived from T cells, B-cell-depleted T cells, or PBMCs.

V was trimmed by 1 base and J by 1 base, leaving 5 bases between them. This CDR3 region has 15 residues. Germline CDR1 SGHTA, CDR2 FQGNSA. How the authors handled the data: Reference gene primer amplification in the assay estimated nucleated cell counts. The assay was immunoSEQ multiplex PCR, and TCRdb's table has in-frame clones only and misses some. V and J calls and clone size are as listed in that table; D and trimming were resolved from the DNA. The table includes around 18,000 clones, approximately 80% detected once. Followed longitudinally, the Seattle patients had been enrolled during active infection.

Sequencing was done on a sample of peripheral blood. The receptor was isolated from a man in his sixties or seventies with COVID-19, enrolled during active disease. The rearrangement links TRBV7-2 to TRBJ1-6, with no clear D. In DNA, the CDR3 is TGTGCCAGCAGCTTAGGGGCTTCCTATAATTCACCCCTCCACTTT. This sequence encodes CASSLGASYNSPLHF.